The 22 T cell receptor beta chains listed next were all sequenced from one sample in a study of siplizumab effects on memory and regulatory T cells. Profiling relied on immunoSEQ multiplex PCR, and the TCRdb table lists in-frame clones only, not all of them. Here the sample spans more than 95,000 clones, nearly 95% being singletons. Sequencing was done on a sample of Tregs sorted from blood. These receptors came from a human donor in good health.

This chain uses TRBV7-9 with TRBJ2-7; 9 nucleotides agree with TRBD2. The V gene's germline CDR1 is SEHNR and CDR2 FQNEAQ (reference sequence). This CDR3 is built from 15 residues. V trimming: 5 bases; J trimming: 5 bases; junction bases outside the gene matches: 10. CDR3 in amino acids: CASSPNAGGPHEQYF. CDR3 coding DNA: TGTGCCAGCAGCCCTAACGCGGGAGGGCCCCACGAGCAGTACTTC.

This sequence joins TRBV30 and TRBJ2-7, with 8 bases fitting TRBD1. CDR1 is GTSNPN, CDR2 SVGIG, per germline (reference sequence). V lost 6 bases, J lost 4 bases, and 8 bases stayed unmatched. This CDR3 spans 13 amino acids. The CDR3 region is CACHRTGRYEQYF. In DNA form, the CDR3 reads TGTGCCTGCCACCGGACAGGGCGGTACGAGCAGTACTTC.

The chain is built from TRBV6-1 and TRBJ1-6, with 9 bases that match TRBD1. CDR3 length: 15 amino acids. V was pared by 2 bases and J by 12 bases, with 8 bases of the junction left unmatched. Germline loops: CDR1 MNHNS, CDR2 SASEGT. Written as DNA, the CDR3 is TGTGCCAGCAGTGAAATGACAGGGGGAACTTTACCCCTCCACTTT. Encoded protein: CASSEMTGGTLPLHF.

The rearrangement uses TRBV29-1 and TRBJ2-2, with D perhaps TRBD2 (5 bases). V was pared by 3 bases and J by 6 bases, with 11 bases between. Germline CDR1 reads SQVTM; CDR2 reads ANQGSEA. CDR3 length: 13 residues. The CDR3 DNA reads TGCAGCGTTGATTCTCGGGGAGCCGGGGAGCTGTTTTTT. This sequence encodes CSVDSRGAGELFF.

The rearrangement joins TRBV15 to TRBJ2-3; D is unclear. This CDR3 is built from 14 residues. The germline V and J ends were trimmed by 0 bases and 8 bases, with 12 bases remaining between them. The germline CDR1 and CDR2 sequences are LNHNV and YYDKDF (reference sequence). The CDR3 is CATSRDQGLSTQYF. The CDR3 DNA follows: TGTGCCACCAGCAGAGATCAAGGGCTCAGTACGCAGTATTTT.

This clone was found once. The chain is built from TRBV6-7 and TRBJ2-2; 10 nucleotides match TRBD2. TRBV6-7 is an ORF, and what it does is uncertain. The ends lost 5 bases at V and 5 bases at J; junction bases unmatched: 8. The CDR3 totals 16 residues. The CDR3 coding sequence is TGTGCCAGCAGTACCCTAGCGGGAGTAAGTACCGGGGAGCTGTTTTTT. Residues: CASSTLAGVSTGELFF.

The DNA for the CDR3 is TGTGCCATCAGTGAAGTGGGGGGGATAACCCAAGAGACCCAGTACTTC. Translated, it gives CAISEVGGITQETQYF. The chain is built from TRBV10-3 and TRBJ2-5, with 7 bases matching TRBD2. Germline V lookup: CDR1 ENHRY, CDR2 SYGVKD. V gave up 3 bases and J gave up 1 base; unmatched junction bases: 8. CDR3 length: 16 residues.

The chain has TRBV19 and TRBJ1-2, with D hard to call. CDR1 and CDR2 (germline): LNHDA, SQIVND (reference sequence). This CDR3 has 12 amino acids. V was clipped by 4 bases and J by 3 bases, with 6 bases between them. The CDR3 is CASSRADYGYTF. DNA for the CDR3: TGTGCCAGTAGTAGGGCGGACTATGGCTACACCTTC.

This sequence joins TRBV7-9 and TRBJ1-4; the D is unclear. This CDR3 contains 14 residues. Germline V gene sequence: CDR1 SEHNR, CDR2 FQNEAQ (reference sequence). V lost 5 bases to trimming and J lost 8 bases, with 15 bases between them. CDR3 sequence: CASSRLRGGEKLFF. The DNA of the CDR3 is TGTGCCAGCAGCCGACTGCGAGGAGGGGAAAAACTGTTTTTT.

The chain links TRBV29-1 to TRBJ2-5; D may be TRBD1 (6 bases). This CDR3 is 17 amino acids long. V was clipped by 3 bases and J by 1 base, with 21 bases between them. Germline V gene lookup returns CDR1 SQVTM and CDR2 ANQGSEA. The DNA of the CDR3 is TGCAGCGTTGAGAGTGAGGCAAAGGACAGACTCCAAGAGACCCAGTACTTC. Protein: CSVESEAKDRLQETQYF.

This clone has only a few counts. The chain uses TRBV10-3 and TRBJ1-1; perhaps TRBD1 as D (6 bases). V gave up 3 bases and J gave up 5 bases, with 16 bases separating them. This CDR3 is 15 amino acids long. CDR1 and CDR2 from the germline V gene are ENHRY and SYGVKD. The CDR3 bases are TGTGCCATCAGTGATTATACAGGGCTTCGAACTGAAGCTTTCTTT. Its protein product is CAISDYTGLRTEAFF.

The V call is TRBV7-6, the J call TRBJ2-3; the D is unclear. Trimming removed 8 bases from V and 0 bases from J, with 9 bases in between. Germline V gene data show CDR1 as SGHVS and CDR2 as FNYEAQ. CDR3 length: 13 amino acids. CDR3 protein: CASRAASTDTQYF. As DNA, the CDR3 is TGTGCCAGCCGGGCAGCAAGCACAGATACGCAGTATTTT.

The chain uses TRBV5-1 and TRBJ1-4; D not certain. The V gene lost 3 bases and the J gene lost 7 bases, with 7 bases spanning the gap. The CDR3 totals 12 residues. The germline V gene encodes CDR1 SGHRS and CDR2 YFSETQ. CDR3 coding DNA: TGCGCCAGCAGCTCGGGCAGTGAAAAACTGTTTTTT. It is translated as CASSSGSEKLFF.

The genes are TRBV7-2 and TRBJ2-3; 8 bases are a match to TRBD2. V dropped 10 bases and J dropped 4; count of bases not matched to a gene: 13. Germline CDR1 reads SGHTA; CDR2 reads FQGNSA. The CDR3 contains 15 residues. CDR3 sequence (DNA): TGTGCCACCCAGCCCGCCGCGGGAGGCTCAGATACGCAGTATTTT. Its translation is CATQPAAGGSDTQYF.

The V gene is TRBV18, the J gene TRBJ1-2, with D maybe TRBD1 (5 bases). V was pared by 3 bases and J by 4 bases, with 12 bases between. Germline loops: CDR1 KGHSH, CDR2 LQKENI. This CDR3 is built from 14 residues. The CDR3: CASSPPDIAYGYTF. CDR3 DNA sequence: TGTGCCAGCTCACCCCCGGACATAGCCTATGGCTACACCTTC.

The chain uses TRBV7-8 and TRBJ2-2, with 11 bases lining up with TRBD1. V dropped 6 bases and J dropped 7; count of bases not matched to a gene: 7. CDR1 is SGHVS and CDR2 is FQNEAQ in the germline V gene. The CDR3 is 15 amino acids. In nucleotides, the CDR3 is TGTGCCAGCAGACCCGGGACAGGGGGTATCGGGGAGCTGTTTTTT. Its translation is CASRPGTGGIGELFF. Drawing the rest from reference TRBV7-8 and TRBJ2-2, the complete variable domain is GAGVSQSPRYKVAKRGQDVALRCDPISGHVSLFWYQQALGQGPEFLTYFQNEAQLDKSGLPSDRFFAERPEGSVSTLKIQRTQQEDSAVYLCASRPGTGGIGELFFGEGSRLTVL.

This chain links TRBV5-1 with TRBJ1-3; D gene unclear. The germline CDR1 and CDR2 sequences are SGHRS and YFSETQ. The ends were cut back, 6 bases at V and 0 bases at J, with 13 bases in the middle. The length of the CDR3 is 15 residues. DNA of the CDR3: TGCGCCAGCACCCTGACGGGCCGCTCTGGAAACACCATATATTTT. This gives the protein CASTLTGRSGNTIYF.

The V call is TRBV7-9, the J call TRBJ1-2; D possibly corresponds to TRBD1 (5 bases). CDR1 SEHNR and CDR2 FQNEAQ come from the germline V gene (reference sequence). CDR3 length equals 15 residues. Trimming left V 2 bases short and J 4 bases short, with 14 bases between. In nucleotides, the CDR3 is TGTGCCAGCAGCTTATCGCAGGGTAGTGGCTATGGCTACACCTTC. It is translated as CASSLSQGSGYGYTF.

J is TRBJ2-2 and V is TRBV9; possible D gene TRBD2, 7 bases. Per germline, CDR1 SGDLS and CDR2 YYNGEE. V was trimmed by 0 bases and J by 5 bases, leaving 14 bases between them. The CDR3 covers 16 residues. The CDR3 spells CASSVVTGGHTGELFF. DNA of the CDR3: TGTGCCAGCAGCGTAGTTACGGGGGGACATACCGGGGAGCTGTTTTTT.

The chain joins TRBV19 to TRBJ1-2, with 8 bases identical to TRBD1. CDR3 length equals 14 residues. V lost 2 bases, J lost 9 bases, and 8 bases stayed unmatched. The germline V gene encodes CDR1 LNHDA and CDR2 SQIVND (reference sequence). CDR3 protein: CASSIYTGQGSYTF. CDR3 in DNA: TGTGCCAGTAGTATATACACAGGACAGGGCAGCTACACCTTC.

The CDR3 bases are TGCGCCAGCAGCTTGACAGGGGTCGAGACCCAGTACTTC. This sequence encodes CASSLTGVETQYF. This chain links TRBV5-1 with TRBJ2-5, with 7 bases fitting TRBD1. The length of the CDR3 is 13 residues. Germline V gene lookup returns CDR1 SGHRS and CDR2 YFSETQ. V lost 1 base, J lost 5 bases, and 2 bases stayed unmatched.

This chain connects TRBV6-6 to TRBJ1-2; 11 bases are a match to TRBD1. CDR1 and CDR2 from the germline V gene are MNHNY and SVGAGI (reference sequence). The ends lost 5 bases at V and 5 bases at J; junction bases unmatched: 7. This CDR3 is built from 15 residues. CDR3 protein: CASSRGQGASYGYTF. For the CDR3, the DNA is TGTGCCAGCAGTCGCGGACAGGGGGCCTCTTATGGCTACACCTTC.